These 23 T cell receptor beta chains were all obtained from the same sample, sequenced in a study of OX40 agonist ivuxolimab in advanced cancers. Data came from immunoSEQ multiplex PCR; TCRdb stores just in-frame clones and leaves some out. This table holds about 36,000 clones, more than 60% found once. The material was CD4+ or CD8+ T cells sorted from blood, obtained in a trial of the OX40 agonist ivuxolimab. All receptors come from an adult with an advanced solid tumor such as melanoma, head and neck, liver or kidney cancer.

The chain employs TRBV7-9 and TRBJ2-1; D possibly uses TRBD1 or TRBD2 (5 bases each). The CDR3 runs 15 residues. V lost 1 base and J 5 bases, leaving 12 bases between the germline ends. The germline CDR1 and CDR2 sequences are SEHNR and FQNEAQ (reference sequence). The chain's CDR3 is CASSLDGTANNEQFF. CDR3 DNA sequence: TGTGCCAGCAGCTTAGATGGGACGGCAAACAATGAGCAGTTCTTC.

The J gene is TRBJ2-1, the V gene TRBV5-4; tentative D call: TRBD2 (5 bases). The CDR3 consists of 15 residues. Germline lookup yields CDR1 SGHNT and CDR2 YYREEE (reference sequence). Trimming shortened V by 3 bases and J by 7 bases, and 17 bases separated the two germline ends. This CDR3 reads CASSSSSSGRNEQFF. The CDR3 DNA sequence: TGTGCCAGCAGCTCCTCGTCCAGCGGACGGAATGAGCAGTTCTTC.

The rearrangement links TRBV6-5 to TRBJ1-6; D gene ambiguous. This CDR3 comprises 15 residues. Germline loops: CDR1 MNHEY, CDR2 SVGAGI. The V end was cut by 2 bases, the J end by 6 bases, with 11 bases between. CDR3 loop: CASSYGGTGNSPLHF. The CDR3, as DNA: TGTGCCAGCAGTTACGGTGGCACGGGTAATTCACCCCTCCACTTT.

The chain uses TRBV19 and TRBJ1-4; D is uncertain. The length of the CDR3 is 13 residues. CDR1 LNHDA and CDR2 SQIVND come from the germline V gene (reference sequence). V was trimmed by 4 bases and J by 6 bases, leaving 9 bases between them. CDR3 coding DNA: TGTGCCAGTAGTACCCAGACTTATGAAAAACTGTTTTTT. Translating gives CASSTQTYEKLFF.

The chain is built from TRBV19 and TRBJ2-7, with a weak D call TRBD1 (6 bases). V was clipped by 5 bases and J by 3 bases, with 11 bases between them. In germline, CDR1 is LNHDA, CDR2 SQIVND (reference sequence). The CDR3 sequence is 13 residues long. CDR3 bases: TGTGCCAGTAGTCGGCAGGGGCACTACGAGCAGTACTTC. It yields the protein CASSRQGHYEQYF.

This chain connects TRBV18 to TRBJ1-5; TRBD1 agrees at 10 bases. Germline values: CDR1 KGHSH, CDR2 LQKENI. With 3 bases clipped from V and 1 base from J, the junction kept 9 bases outside the gene matches. The CDR3 extends over 18 amino acids. CDR3 amino acids: CASSPGTGASKSNQPQHF. The CDR3 nucleotides are TGTGCCAGCTCACCCGGGACAGGGGCCTCGAAGAGCAATCAGCCCCAGCATTTT.

The gene calls are TRBV27 and TRBJ2-3; D call uncertain. Trimming shortened V by 3 bases and J by 0 bases, and 13 bases separated the two germline ends. CDR3 length: 16 amino acids. Germline values: CDR1 MNHEY, CDR2 SMNVEV (reference sequence). CDR3 residues: CASSFQVPTSTDTQYF. CDR3 bases: TGTGCCAGCAGTTTTCAGGTACCGACTAGCACAGATACGCAGTATTTT.

The CDR3 loop is CASSLGQDRYEQYF. The DNA for the CDR3 is TGTGCCAGCAGCTTGGGACAGGATCGCTACGAGCAGTACTTC. The chain links TRBV5-4 to TRBJ2-5, with D possibly matching TRBD1 (6 bases). The closer fit of TRBJ2-7 to the DNA end suggests the J call may be wrong. Looked up from germline, CDR1 is SGHNT and CDR2 is YYREEE (reference sequence). The CDR3 consists of 14 residues.

The chain uses TRBV9 and TRBJ1-6; D may be TRBD1 (6 bases). Germline V lookup: CDR1 SGDLS, CDR2 YYNGEE. V was pared by 0 bases and J by 10 bases, with 17 bases between. The CDR3 runs to 16 residues. This CDR3 is CASSVEWRGVGSPLHF. CDR3 nucleotides: TGTGCCAGCAGCGTAGAATGGAGGGGGGTGGGATCACCCCTCCACTTT.

This sequence joins TRBV14 and TRBJ1-6; D unresolved. Looked up from germline, CDR1 is SGHDN and CDR2 is FVKESK. V shed 1 base and J shed 3 bases, with 7 bases lying between them. The CDR3 consists of 15 residues. CDR3 residues: CASSQALVYNSPLHF. CDR3 nucleotide sequence: TGTGCCAGCAGCCAAGCCTTAGTCTATAATTCACCCCTCCACTTT.

This clone was seen a few times. The gene calls are TRBV30 and TRBJ1-1; 7 nucleotides align to TRBD1. With V trimmed by 4 bases and J by 0 bases, 11 bases remained unmatched. The CDR3 has 16 amino acids. The V gene's germline CDR1 is GTSNPN and CDR2 SVGIG (reference sequence). The CDR3 spells CAWKRPGGRMNTEAFF. CDR3 DNA: TGTGCCTGGAAACGCCCAGGGGGAAGGATGAACACTGAAGCTTTCTTT.

The chain links TRBV18 to TRBJ2-5; D remains ambiguous. V lost 2 bases and J 1 base, leaving 5 bases between the germline ends. Germline V gives CDR1 KGHSH, CDR2 LQKENI. This CDR3 spans 13 amino acids. In nucleotides, the CDR3 is TGTGCCAGCTCACCAGCCCCCCAAGAGACCCAGTACTTC. This gives the protein CASSPAPQETQYF.

The V and J genes are TRBV2 and TRBJ1-1; a weak D match, TRBD1 (5 bases). Trimming left V 4 bases short and J 11 bases short, with 14 bases between. Germline V gene data show CDR1 as SNHLY and CDR2 as FYNNEI. The CDR3 sequence is 12 residues long. The CDR3 protein is CASSGGWTGAFF. CDR3 DNA sequence: TGTGCCAGCAGTGGGGGGTGGACGGGTGCTTTCTTT. Filled out from reference TRBV2 and TRBJ1-1, the complete variable domain reads EPEVTQTPSHQVTQMGQEVILRCVPISNHLYFYWYRQILGQKVEFLVSFYNNEISEKSEIFDDQFSVERPDGSNFTLKIRSTKLEDSAMYFCASSGGWTGAFFGQGTRLTVV.

The chain combines TRBV25-1 with TRBJ1-2; TRBD1 agrees at 9 bases. CDR3 length: 14 amino acids. The germline CDR1 and CDR2 sequences are MGHDK and SYGVNS. J was trimmed by 4 bases and V by 8 bases; bases with no gene match: 8. The CDR3 is CASGTGSVPYGYTF. In DNA, the CDR3 is TGTGCCAGCGGGACAGGGTCTGTTCCCTATGGCTACACCTTC.

The chain is built from TRBV5-7 and TRBJ2-1; D is possibly TRBD2 (5 bases). TRBV5-7 is labeled an ORF, and its function is uncertain. Trimming took off 6 bases at V and 6 bases at J, with 22 bases between the two ends. There are 16 residues in the CDR3. As DNA, the CDR3 is TGTGCCAGCACCAACAACTTCATGGACGGACTCAATGAGCAGTTCTTC. Amino acids: CASTNNFMDGLNEQFF.

The chain employs TRBV6-5 and TRBJ2-7; TRBD2 might be the D (6 bases). Germline assignment: CDR1 MNHEY and CDR2 SVGAGI. V lost 6 bases to trimming and J lost 1 base, with 16 bases between them. The CDR3 is 15 residues long. The CDR3 region is CASSPRDGLSYEQYF. The CDR3 bases are TGTGCCAGCAGCCCCCGGGACGGACTATCCTACGAGCAGTACTTC.

The J gene is TRBJ2-5, the V gene TRBV7-9, with TRBD2 matching 11 bases. V dropped 5 bases and J dropped 3; count of bases not matched to a gene: 5. CDR1 and CDR2 (germline): SEHNR, FQNEAQ (reference sequence). CDR3 length: 15 residues. In DNA, the CDR3 is TGTGCCAGCAGCCCGGGGACTAGCGGTAAAGAGACCCAGTACTTC. Amino acid sequence: CASSPGTSGKETQYF.

J is TRBJ2-5 and V is TRBV7-8, with a tentative D call TRBD1 (5 bases). The end of the DNA is better explained by TRBJ2-7, so the J call may be wrong. CDR1 is SGHVS and CDR2 is FQNEAQ in the germline V gene. This CDR3 comprises 14 residues. The CDR3 DNA reads TGTGCCAGCAGCTTAGGGACACCAGGCTACGAGCAGTACTTC. The encoded protein is CASSLGTPGYEQYF.

This chain links TRBV2 with TRBJ2-5, with 8 bases that match TRBD1. The assigned J gene may be wrong: the sequence end matches TRBJ2-7 better. The CDR3 contains 15 residues. CDR1 and CDR2 (germline): SNHLY, FYNNEI. CDR3 region: CASSATGGSHYEQYF. The CDR3 DNA reads as TGTGCCAGCAGCGCAACAGGGGGATCACACTACGAGCAGTACTTC.

The chain links TRBV10-3 to TRBJ2-5; 11 bases line up with TRBD1. CDR3 length: 18 residues. Germline CDR1 and CDR2: ENHRY and SYGVKD. The junction had 10 bases not matched to a gene; V was cut back by 0 bases and J by 4 bases. CDR3: CAISESSGPGTGGETQYF. In DNA, the CDR3 is TGTGCCATCAGTGAGTCCTCCGGACCCGGGACAGGGGGAGAGACCCAGTACTTC.

This clone is termed medium-sized. The chain carries TRBV28 and TRBJ2-7; TRBD1 aligns across 7 bases. In germline, CDR1 is MDHEN, CDR2 SYDVKM. This CDR3 spans 15 amino acids. With 4 bases clipped from V and 5 bases from J, the junction kept 11 bases outside the gene matches. The CDR3 bases are TGTGCCAGCAGTTCACGGACAGGCCTGGGGGACGAGCAGTACTTC. It is translated as CASSSRTGLGDEQYF.

This clone has just a few counts. The sample contains more than one DNA sequence encoding this CDR3. This chain uses TRBV19 with TRBJ1-2; D is ambiguous. Trimming took 1 base from V and 4 from J, leaving 4 bases between them. The CDR3 length is 12 residues. Per germline, CDR1 LNHDA and CDR2 SQIVND (reference sequence). The CDR3: CASSIGPYGYTF. As DNA, the CDR3 is TGTGCCAGTAGTATAGGGCCCTATGGCTACACCTTC.

The J gene is TRBJ1-2, the V gene TRBV9; tentatively, D is TRBD1 (6 bases). There are 15 residues in the CDR3. Looked up from germline, CDR1 is SGDLS and CDR2 is YYNGEE. V lost 2 bases and J lost 4, with 15 bases in between. CDR3 sequence (DNA): TGTGCCAGCAGCGTGACCGGTGGGGGCGGCTATGGCTACACCTTC. Its translation: CASSVTGGGGYGYTF.